A selection of T cell receptor beta chains follows, all from one sample in a study of OX40 agonist ivuxolimab in advanced cancers. The table came from immunoSEQ multiplex PCR; TCRdb's copy has only in-frame clones and leaves some out. Here the sample spans 130,000 or so clones, 85% to 95% being singletons. This sample comprised CD4+ or CD8+ T cells sorted from blood, obtained in a trial of the OX40 agonist ivuxolimab. These receptor sequences come from an adult with an advanced solid tumor such as melanoma, head and neck, liver or kidney cancer. Each CDR3 is given with its conserved first and last residue. A D gene is named only where the DNA matches it firmly. The listing skips clone size in some rows; elsewhere it reads once, few, many or a size class.

.,TRBJ2-7,once,TRBV7-2,TGTGCCAGCAGCTTTGGTGGGCGGACCTACGAGCAGTACTTC,CASSFGGRTYEQYF
.,TRBJ2-2,.,TRBV7-3,TGTGCCAGCAGCTTAAGGAGCACCGGGGAGCTGTTTTTT,CASSLRSTGELFF
TRBD1,TRBJ1-2,.,TRBV7-3,TGTGCCAGCAGCTCCGGGACAGGGGGCTGGCGGGACGGCTACACCTTC,CASSSGTGGWRDGYTF
.,TRBJ1-1,.,TRBV7-9,TGTGCCAGCAGACAGGATCCGAACACTGAAGCTTTCTTT,CASRQDPNTEAFF
.,TRBJ1-2,.,TRBV11-2,TGTGCCAGCAGCTTAGACCCGGGGAACTATGGCTACACCTTC,CASSLDPGNYGYTF
.,TRBJ2-1,.,TRBV7-9,TGTGCCAGCAGCCCCAAAAGCTCAGTCGTGCAGTTCTTC,CASSPKSSVVQFF
TRBD1,TRBJ2-7,.,TRBV11-2,TGTGCCAGCAGCCAAGGACAGGGGGCTGGGTACGAGCAGTACTTC,CASSQGQGAGYEQYF
.,TRBJ2-2,.,TRBV7-2,TGTGCCAGCAGCCTCCCGGGACTTAACACCGGGGAGCTGTTTTTT,CASSLPGLNTGELFF
TRBD2,TRBJ2-1,.,TRBV9,TGTGCCAGCAGCCCCGCGGTAGCGGGAGGGGGCTCCTACAATGAGCAGTTCTTC,CASSPAVAGGGSYNEQFF
.,TRBJ2-7,.,TRBV30,TGTGCCTGGAGTGTAGGTGGGACTTCCTACAAGCAGTACTTC,CAWSVGGTSYKQYF
TRBD2,TRBJ2-2,.,TRBV7-3,TGTGCCAGCAGCTTAGACCCCGGGGGGGCGAACACCGGGGAGCTGTTTTTT,CASSLDPGGANTGELFF
.,TRBJ2-7,.,TRBV5-4,TGTGCCAGCAGTTCCCCCGCAGGGGAGTACGAGCAGTACTTC,CASSSPAGEYEQYF
TRBD2,TRBJ2-7,.,TRBV20-1,TGCAGTGTGGCGGGAGTGCGGGAGCAGTACTTC,CSVAGVREQYF
TRBD2,TRBJ2-1,.,TRBV5-4,TGTGCCAGCACCCTCACTAGCGGGGGGGCTGTCTACAATGAGCAGTTCTTC,CASTLTSGGAVYNEQFF
.,TRBJ1-1,.,TRBV5-4,TGTGCCAGCAGCACGACACCGGACACTGAAGCTTTCTTT,CASSTTPDTEAFF
TRBD1,TRBJ1-2,.,TRBV7-2,TGTGCCAGCAGCTCCTCCCGGACAGGGTTGATGTATGGCTACACCTTC,CASSSSRTGLMYGYTF
.,TRBJ1-2,.,TRBV25-1,TGTGCCAGCAGTGAACTATTGGGGCAGGGCACTGCGTACACCTTC,CASSELLGQGTAYTF
.,TRBJ2-7,.,TRBV12-5,TGTGCTAGTGGTTTGGTAACAGGGCGGGTCTCCTACGAGCAGTACTTC,CASGLVTGRVSYEQYF
TRBD2,TRBJ2-7,.,TRBV18,TGTGCCAGCTCACCAGAGACCGGGACTAGATCCTACGAGCAGTACTTC,CASSPETGTRSYEQYF
.,TRBJ1-5,.,TRBV7-8,TGTGCCAGCAGCTTAGCGTTCTTTGTTAAGGGTCAGCCCCAGCATTTT,CASSLAFFVKGQPQHF
.,TRBJ1-1,.,TRBV4-3,TGCGCCAGCAGCCAAGATCCCGGGACACAGAACACTGAAGCTTTCTTT,CASSQDPGTQNTEAFF
TRBD1,TRBJ2-7,.,TRBV10-3,TGTGCCATCAGTAAAAGCGTGGGACAGGGGAGCTCCTACGAGCAGTACTTC,CAISKSVGQGSSYEQYF
.,TRBJ2-1,.,TRBV9,TGTGCCAGCAGCGGGCGCGGCAGGACCCATACATCCGGCAAATACAATGAGCAGTTCTTC,CASSGRGRTHTSGKYNEQFF
.,TRBJ2-1,.,TRBV10-3,TGTGCCATCAGCGGGACGGACAATGAGCAGTTCTTC,CAISGTDNEQFF
.,TRBJ2-1,.,TRBV28,TGTGCCAGCAGGGGTAAGACAGGATACAATGAGCAGTTCTTC,CASRGKTGYNEQFF
.,TRBJ2-3,.,TRBV18,TGTGCCAGCTCACCAATAGGGGCAGATACGCAGTATTTT,CASSPIGADTQYF
.,TRBJ1-2,.,TRBV18,TGTGCCAGCTCACCCCCGGGAGTTTACAACTATGGCTACACCTTC,CASSPPGVYNYGYTF
TRBD1,TRBJ1-1,.,TRBV19,TGTGCCAGTAGTAAGCTTGGACAGGGATTGAACACTGAAGCTTTCTTT,CASSKLGQGLNTEAFF
.,TRBJ1-1,.,TRBV5-4,TGTGCCAGCAGCCCCCGGGGGTGGGAGGACACTGAAGCTTTCTTT,CASSPRGWEDTEAFF
.,TRBJ1-5,few,TRBV2,TGTGCCAGCAGTGAGGCTCGACAGCCCCAGCATTTT,CASSEARQPQHF
.,TRBJ1-1,.,TRBV7-3,TGTGCCAGCAGCCCTGGACAGTCGAACACTGAAGCTTTCTTT,CASSPGQSNTEAFF
.,TRBJ2-7,.,TRBV7-8,TGTGCCAGCAGCCAAGATTCGGGCTACGAGCAGTACTTC,CASSQDSGYEQYF
TRBD1,TRBJ1-3,.,TRBV4-1,TGCGCCAGCAGCCAGGGTCCACAGGGGAACACCATATATTTT,CASSQGPQGNTIYF
.,TRBJ1-5,.,TRBV6-5,TGTGCCAGCAGTTATGGGCGGGATCAGCCCCAGCATTTT,CASSYGRDQPQHF
.,TRBJ1-1,.,TRBV30,TGTGCCTGGAACCCGGGGGGTGGAACTGAAGCTTTCTTT,CAWNPGGGTEAFF
TRBD2,TRBJ2-3,.,TRBV6-4,TGTGCCAGCAGCCGGGGGGGCGATACGCAGTATTTT,CASSRGGDTQYF
.,TRBJ2-1,.,TRBV11-3,TGTGCCAGCAGCTTAGACCCGGGACCCTCCAGCAATGAGCAGTTCTTC,CASSLDPGPSSNEQFF
TRBD1,TRBJ1-2,once,TRBV6-6,TGTGCCAGCCGAAAAGGGACAGGGAACAACTATGGCTACACCTTC,CASRKGTGNNYGYTF
TRBD1,TRBJ1-4,.,TRBV7-2,TGTGCCAGCAGCCTAAATCCGACAGGGCTGAATGAAAAACTGTTTTTT,CASSLNPTGLNEKLFF
TRBD1,TRBJ1-3,.,TRBV11-2,TGTGCCAGCAGCGTGAACAGGGGCTCTGGAAACACCATATATTTT,CASSVNRGSGNTIYF
TRBD1,TRBJ1-2,.,TRBV7-3,TGTGCCAGCAGCCCGTGGACAGGGTCGGGAGGGGGCTACACCTTC,CASSPWTGSGGGYTF
.,TRBJ1-1,.,TRBV6-1,TGTGCCAGCAACTTCCCCCTGGGGGATGCTTTCTTT,CASNFPLGDAFF
.,TRBJ2-3,.,TRBV5-1,TGCGCCAGCAGAACAGGGGCGGGGAGCACAGATACGCAGTATTTT,CASRTGAGSTDTQYF
TRBD1,TRBJ2-3,.,TRBV5-1,TGCGCCAGCAGCCAGCGGACAGGGGCAGATACGCAGTATTTT,CASSQRTGADTQYF
.,TRBJ2-2,.,TRBV11-1,TGTGCCAGCAGCCTTTGGGACGGGAACACCGGGGAGCTGTTTTTT,CASSLWDGNTGELFF
.,TRBJ1-3,once,TRBV6-5,TGTGCCAGCAGCGGGACCTCGGCCGGAAACACCATATATTTT,CASSGTSAGNTIYF
TRBD2,TRBJ2-1,.,TRBV27,TGTGCCAGCAGCCTACTGGGGTGGGGGACTAGCGGGAAGGGAAATGAGCAGTTCTTC,CASSLLGWGTSGKGNEQFF
TRBD1,TRBJ2-2,.,TRBV4-3,TGCGCCAGCAGCCCACATCCGGGACAGGGGGACACCGGGGAGCTGTTTTTT,CASSPHPGQGDTGELFF
TRBD1,TRBJ1-4,.,TRBV6-1,TGTGCCAGCAGGGGACAGCTTAATGAAAAACTGTTTTTT,CASRGQLNEKLFF